Below are 28 T cell receptor beta chains sequenced from a single sample in a study of regulatory T cells in long-lasting Graves disease. To make TCR beta libraries, researchers used iRepertoire HTBI primers and Arm-PCR of CDR3 regions. One entry per CDR3 protein, called by TCRdb with MiXCR from the multiplex PCR reads. The table includes roughly 530,000 distinct CDR3 sequences, 16% detected once. Noted time point: newly diagnosed GD, antithyroid drugs for less than 3 months. Making the TCR library involved RNA that had been extracted from PBMCs. The sample was also linked to a second study, of T cells in Graves' hyperthyroidism and ophthalmopathy.

Sequencing was performed on peripheral blood mononuclear cells (PBMCs), taken at new diagnosis, from a patient treated with antithyroid drugs. Every receptor here comes from a woman aged 35-65 years with Graves disease.

Details on this clonotype: A much larger clone differs from this one at a single base, so this may be a read error. The chain links TRBV30 to TRBJ1-1; D possibly corresponds to TRBD1 (6 bases). The length of the CDR3 is 11 residues. Trimming cost V 1 base and J 11 bases, with 11 bases left between them. CDR1 and CDR2 from the germline V gene are GTSNPN and SVGIG (reference sequence). Here the CDR3 reads CAWSAGAGAFF. CDR3 bases: TGTGCCTGGAGTGCGGGGGCTGGGGCTTTCTTT. The complete variable domain, with remaining parts taken from reference TRBV30 and TRBJ1-1, reads SQTIHQWPATLVQPVGSPLSLECTVEGTSNPNLYWYRQAAGRGLQLLFYSVGIGQISSEVPQNLSASRPQDRQFILSSKKLLLSDSGFYLCAWSAGAGAFFGQGTRLTVV.

This clonotype has only a few counts. The CDR3 DNA reads TGTGCCATCCAAGGCGGTACAGTTAATGGCTACACCTTC. Translation gives CAIQGGTVNGYTF. The chain is built from TRBV10-3 and TRBJ1-2; no firm D call. The CDR3 totals 13 residues. Germline-derived CDR1 and CDR2 are ENHRY and SYGVKD. V lost 8 bases to trimming and J lost 6 bases, with 16 bases between them.

This chain uses TRBV11-2 with TRBJ2-7; possibly TRBD1 for D (5 bases). CDR1 and CDR2 (germline): SGHAT, FQNNGV. The CDR3 runs to 14 residues. V lost 0 bases to trimming and J lost 3 bases, with 9 bases between them. The CDR3 reads CASSLDRQNYEQYF. The CDR3 DNA reads as TGTGCCAGCAGCTTAGATAGACAGAACTACGAGCAGTACTTC.

This clonotype was detected only a few times. This chain joins TRBV7-9 and TRBJ2-3; D gene ambiguous. Germline CDR1 SEHNR, CDR2 FQNEAQ (reference sequence). The CDR3 is 14 residues long. With 3 bases removed from V and 1 base from J, the gap between germline ends came to 8 bases. The CDR3 protein is CASSLSSGTDTQYF. The CDR3, as DNA: TGTGCCAGCAGCTTGTCGTCTGGCACAGATACGCAGTATTTT.

DNA of the CDR3: TGCGCCAGCAGCACCACATACAATGAGCAGTTCTTC. Residues: CASSTTYNEQFF. V is TRBV5-1 and J is TRBJ2-1; D ambiguous. The CDR3 runs 12 residues. Germline V CDR1 and CDR2: SGHRS, YFSETQ. V was pared by 4 bases and J by 4 bases, with 6 bases between.

This clonotype was observed a few times. The junction differs from germline at one of its ends, possibly a read error. This sequence joins TRBV10-3 and TRBJ2-6, with D perhaps matching TRBD1 or TRBD2 (5 bases each). The CDR3 contains 16 residues. Germline CDR1 and CDR2: ENHRY and SYGVKD. The CDR3 DNA follows: TGTGCCATCACCCGGGACCTCAGCTCTGGGGCCAACGCCCTGACTTTC. This sequence encodes CAITRDLSSGANALTF.

The V call is TRBV6-5, the J call TRBJ1-4, with 7 positions matching TRBD1. In germline, CDR1 is MNHEY, CDR2 SVGAGI. This CDR3 has 16 amino acids. Germline trimming cut 2 bases from V and 4 bases from J; bases unmatched to any gene: 7. In nucleotides, the CDR3 is TGTGCCAGCAGTTACATGGCGGGACAGTTTAATGAAAAACTGTTTTTT. Translation gives CASSYMAGQFNEKLFF.

J is TRBJ1-1 and V is TRBV5-1; TRBD1 matches 9 bases. Looked up from germline, CDR1 is SGHRS and CDR2 is YFSETQ. This CDR3 comprises 15 residues. Germline trimming cut 3 bases from V and 4 bases from J; bases unmatched to any gene: 7. As DNA, the CDR3 is TGCGCCAGCAGCTCACGGACAGGGGCGGGCACTGAAGCTTTCTTT. Translated, it gives CASSSRTGAGTEAFF.

This clonotype has just a few counts. The rearrangement links TRBV6-1 to TRBJ2-2; D call uncertain. The CDR3 is 14 amino acids. Trimming stripped 6 bases from V and 6 bases from J, with 14 bases between. Germline CDR1 MNHNS, CDR2 SASEGT. The CDR3 protein is CASRVLSPAGELFF. The CDR3 coding sequence is TGTGCCAGCAGGGTTCTTAGCCCCGCCGGGGAGCTGTTTTTT.

Details on this clonotype: Germline and junction disagree at one end, which may indicate a read error. The chain has TRBV28 and TRBJ2-3, with 11 bases matching TRBD2. The CDR3 has 17 residues. Germline values: CDR1 MDHEN, CDR2 SYDVKM. CDR3 DNA sequence: TGTGCCAGCAATTTATTGGGACTAGCGGTCGTCACAGATACGCAGTATTTT. The encoded protein is CASNLLGLAVVTDTQYF.

Points on this clonotype: It may be a read error: a sequence one base away is much more abundant. The chain links TRBV28 to TRBJ2-2; unclear D gene. The germline V gene has CDR1 MDHEN and CDR2 SYDVKM. Trimming removed 0 bases at V and 3 bases at J, with 2 bases between. The CDR3 has 13 residues. CDR3: CASSLWYTGELFF. CDR3 nucleotide sequence: TGTGCCAGCAGTTTATGGTACACCGGGGAGCTGTTTTTT.

This clonotype was seen a handful of times. V and J are TRBV4-2 and TRBJ1-1; maybe TRBD1 (6 bases). CDR3 length: 15 residues. Per the germline V gene, CDR1 is LGHNA and CDR2 is YNFKEQ. Trimming left V 0 bases short and J 4 bases short, with 12 bases between. The CDR3 protein is CASSQDTGLLTEAFF. In DNA form, the CDR3 reads TGTGCCAGCAGCCAAGATACAGGGCTACTCACTGAAGCTTTCTTT.

The chain is built from TRBV12-3 or TRBV12-4 and TRBJ1-3, with D possibly being TRBD1 (5 bases). The V and J ends lost 1 base and 4 bases respectively, with 8 bases between them. The CDR3 totals 14 residues. For the CDR3, the DNA is TGTGCCAGCAGTTTAGTTTCAGGGGGAAACACCATATATTTT. This sequence encodes CASSLVSGGNTIYF.

This clonotype was detected ten times or more. The chain combines TRBV10-3 with TRBJ2-3, with D hard to call. Deletions cut 0 bases from V and 0 bases from J, with 1 base between. The CDR3 has 13 amino acids. The germline V gene has CDR1 ENHRY and CDR2 SYGVKD. The CDR3 region has the DNA TGTGCCATCAGTGAGTCTAGCACAGATACGCAGTATTTT. Translating gives CAISESSTDTQYF.

Only a few counts were recorded for this clonotype. V and J are TRBV2 and TRBJ1-3; TRBD1 aligns across 8 bases. V was pared by 6 bases and J by 4 bases, with 5 bases of the junction left unmatched. This CDR3 region has 14 residues. Germline V gene lookup returns CDR1 SNHLY and CDR2 FYNNEI. The CDR3 bases are TGTGCCAGCAGAAGACAGGGGATGGGAAACACCATATATTTT. This sequence encodes CASRRQGMGNTIYF.

This clonotype was found a few times. V gene TRBV7-9 combines with J gene TRBJ2-5, with 7 bases that match TRBD1. V shed 7 bases, J shed 4 bases, and the junction held 9 bases outside the gene matches. There are 14 residues in the CDR3. Germline lookup yields CDR1 SEHNR and CDR2 FQNEAQ (reference sequence). CDR3 nucleotides: TGTGCCAGCACCATAACAGGGGTGAGAGAGACCCAGTACTTC. Its translation: CASTITGVRETQYF.

This clonotype occurred many times. The V gene is TRBV7-3, the J gene TRBJ1-1; no clear D. This CDR3 contains 13 residues. With 5 bases removed from V and 2 bases from J, the gap between germline ends came to 9 bases. Germline values: CDR1 SGHTA, CDR2 FQGTGA. The CDR3 loop reads CASSPGINTEAFF. CDR3 nucleotide sequence: TGTGCCAGCAGCCCCGGGATTAACACTGAAGCTTTCTTT.

This clonotype has at least ten counts. The gene calls are TRBV19 and TRBJ1-1, with D hard to call. The CDR3 totals 13 residues. V lost 9 bases and J 1 base, leaving 12 bases between the germline ends. Germline CDR1 and CDR2: LNHDA and SQIVND (reference sequence). This CDR3 reads CASSIDGNTEAFF. In DNA, the CDR3 is TGTGCCAGCAGCATCGACGGGAACACTGAAGCTTTCTTT.

This clonotype was recorded at least ten times. The CDR3, as DNA: TGTGCCAGCAGCCGGAGGAACACCGGGGAGCTGTTTTTT. This gives the protein CASSRRNTGELFF. The chain carries TRBV3-1 and TRBJ2-2, with unresolved D. The CDR3 is made up of 13 amino acids. Per germline, CDR1 LGHDT and CDR2 YNNKEL (reference sequence). Trimming left V 4 bases short and J 1 base short, with 4 bases between.

This clonotype was seen more than once but under ten times. This rearrangement joins TRBV29-1 to TRBJ1-2; 9 bases are a match to TRBD1. The V gene end was trimmed by 6 bases and the J gene end by 5 bases; junction bases not matched to a gene: 7. The CDR3 runs to 13 residues. Germline CDR1 and CDR2: SQVTM and ANQGSEA. The CDR3 loop is CSVAPGTGYGYTF. The DNA of the CDR3 is TGCAGCGTAGCCCCCGGGACAGGGTATGGCTACACCTTC.

The sample holds a few counts of this clonotype. The chain carries TRBV7-9 and TRBJ2-2; TRBD1 aligns across 12 bases. CDR3 length equals 17 residues. The ends lost 8 bases at V and 1 base at J; junction bases unmatched: 8. Germline lookup yields CDR1 SEHNR and CDR2 FQNEAQ (reference sequence). Written as DNA, the CDR3 is TGTGCCAGCGCTCCCGGGACAGGGGGCGGGAACACCGGGGAGCTGTTTTTT. It encodes CASAPGTGGGNTGELFF.

The chain combines TRBV6-5 with TRBJ2-2, with TRBD1 as a possible D gene (6 bases). Trimming removed 3 bases from V and 4 bases from J, with 9 bases in between. Germline V gives CDR1 MNHEY, CDR2 SVGAGI. CDR3 length equals 14 residues. CDR3 residues: CASSYTGLTGELFF. The CDR3 nucleotides read TGTGCCAGCAGTTATACAGGGCTCACCGGGGAGCTGTTTTTT.

The chain employs TRBV7-9 and TRBJ2-1, with 8 nucleotides matching TRBD2. The CDR3 has 14 amino acids. From germline, CDR1 is SEHNR and CDR2 FQNEAQ (reference sequence). V lost 5 bases and J lost 3; bases outside the gene matches: 3. The CDR3 nucleotides are TGTGCCAGCAGCCGGGGGGGGCTCTACAATGAGCAGTTCTTC. Translation: CASSRGGLYNEQFF.

In this sample, this clonotype turned up many times. The junction and the germline gene differ at one end; a read error may be behind it. The chain joins TRBV7-2 to TRBJ2-3; D could derive from TRBD1 or TRBD2 (5 bases each). CDR1 and CDR2 from the germline V gene are SGHTA and FQGNSA. The CDR3 extends over 15 amino acids. In nucleotides, the CDR3 is TGCGCCAGCAGCTTGGCGTGGGGGAGCACAGATACGCAGTATTTT. It specifies CASSLAWGSTDTQYF. Full variable domain (outside the CDR3, taken from reference TRBV7-2 and TRBJ2-3): GAGVSQSPSNKVTEKGKDVELRCDPISGHTALYWYRQSLGQGLEFLIYFQGNSAPDKSGLPSDRFSAERTGGSVSTLTIQRTQQEDSAVYLCASSLAWGSTDTQYFGPGTRLTVL.

This clonotype came up many times. The chain has TRBV3-1 and TRBJ2-4; 9 bases agree with TRBD1. The CDR3 covers 16 residues. The ends lost 2 bases at V and 7 bases at J; junction bases unmatched: 9. CDR1 is LGHDT, CDR2 YNNKEL, per germline (reference sequence). The CDR3 DNA reads as TGTGCCAGCAGCCAAACCCGGGACAGGGTTAGGAACATTCAGTACTTC. This gives the protein CASSQTRDRVRNIQYF.

This clonotype was seen ten or more times. V usage is TRBV2 and J usage is TRBJ1-1; 9 bases align to TRBD1. The CDR3 sequence is 15 residues long. Germline V CDR1 and CDR2: SNHLY, FYNNEI. V lost 4 bases and J lost 1; bases outside the gene matches: 4. DNA for the CDR3: TGTGCCAGCAGTGTCCAGACAGGGGGGAACACTGAAGCTTTCTTT. Translated: CASSVQTGGNTEAFF.

In its sample, this clonotype was seen many times. This chain joins TRBV20-1 and TRBJ1-5, with D perhaps TRBD1 (5 bases). Deletions cut 4 bases from V and 3 bases from J, with 19 bases between. This CDR3 region has 16 residues. Per the germline V gene, CDR1 is DFQATT and CDR2 is SNEGSKA (reference sequence). The CDR3 spells CSATASTAVFNQPQHF. Written as DNA, the CDR3 is TGCAGTGCTACCGCGTCGACAGCCGTTTTCAATCAGCCCCAGCATTTT.

This clonotype occurred many times. The chain employs TRBV6-1 and TRBJ1-2, with D maybe TRBD1 (5 bases). The germline CDR1 and CDR2 sequences are MNHNS and SASEGT. Trimming cost V 5 bases and J 4 bases, with 17 bases left between them. The CDR3 sequence is 15 residues long. CDR3 amino acids: CASSPKGSKIYGYTF. The CDR3 DNA reads TGTGCCAGCAGTCCCAAGGGGAGTAAGATCTATGGCTACACCTTC.